The TCR beta chain described here comes from a study of T cell changes during pregnancy in multiple sclerosis. Repertoires were generated with immunoSEQ multiplex PCR, while TCRdb's copy carries only in-frame clones and drops some. The table has around 33,000 clones, about 87% seen once. CDR3 size: 14 residues. The germline CDR1 and CDR2 sequences are SEHNR and FQNEAQ (reference sequence). The V end lost 1 base, the J end lost 2 bases, and 9 bases lay between the germline ends. The material was CD8+ T cells from peripheral blood mononuclear cells, obtained before pregnancy. The sequence was collected from a female donor with multiple sclerosis, enrolled in a pregnancy study. The rearrangement uses TRBV7-9 and TRBJ2-7; no definite D call. The CDR3 loop reads CASSLGLVPYEQYF. The CDR3 DNA sequence: TGTGCCAGCAGCTTAGGACTGGTCCCCTACGAGCAGTACTTC.